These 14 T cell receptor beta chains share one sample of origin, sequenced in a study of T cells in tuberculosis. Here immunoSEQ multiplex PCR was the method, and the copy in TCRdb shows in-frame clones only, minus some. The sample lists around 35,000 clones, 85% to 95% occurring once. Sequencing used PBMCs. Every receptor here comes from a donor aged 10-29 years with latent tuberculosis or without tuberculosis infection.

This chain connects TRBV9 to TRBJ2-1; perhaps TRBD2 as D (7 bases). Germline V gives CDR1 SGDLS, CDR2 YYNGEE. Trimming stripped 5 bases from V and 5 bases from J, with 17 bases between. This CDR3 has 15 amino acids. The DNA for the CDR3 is TGTGCCAGCAGGTACCCGGGGGGCCGGGACAATGAGCAGTTCTTC. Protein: CASRYPGGRDNEQFF.

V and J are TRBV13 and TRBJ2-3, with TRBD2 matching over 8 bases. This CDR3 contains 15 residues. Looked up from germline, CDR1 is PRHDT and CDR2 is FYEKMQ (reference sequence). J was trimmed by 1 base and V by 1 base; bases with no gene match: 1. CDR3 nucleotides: TGTGCCAGCAGCTTAGAGCGGGGGCGCACAGATACGCAGTATTTT. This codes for CASSLERGRTDTQYF.

The CDR3 protein is CASTQFDSLQETQYF. CDR3 bases: TGTGCCAGCACTCAGTTCGACAGCCTCCAAGAGACCCAGTACTTC. The chain carries TRBV2 and TRBJ2-5, with a possible D match to TRBD1 (5 bases). V lost 7 bases to trimming and J lost 1 base, with 16 bases between them. Germline V gene lookup returns CDR1 SNHLY and CDR2 FYNNEI. The CDR3 sequence is 15 residues long. Filled out from reference TRBV2 and TRBJ2-5, the complete variable domain reads EPEVTQTPSHQVTQMGQEVILRCVPISNHLYFYWYRQILGQKVEFLVSFYNNEISEKSEIFDDQFSVERPDGSNFTLKIRSTKLEDSAMYFCASTQFDSLQETQYFGPGTRLLVL.

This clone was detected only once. The CDR3 nucleotides read TGTGCCAGCAGCTCCTTAGGACGGGGGAAAGACAATGAGCAGTTCTTC. Protein product: CASSSLGRGKDNEQFF. The chain is built from TRBV11-2 and TRBJ2-1, with D possibly matching TRBD2 (6 bases). Per the germline V gene, CDR1 is SGHAT and CDR2 is FQNNGV. There are 16 residues in the CDR3. V was pared by 4 bases and J by 5 bases, with 18 bases between.

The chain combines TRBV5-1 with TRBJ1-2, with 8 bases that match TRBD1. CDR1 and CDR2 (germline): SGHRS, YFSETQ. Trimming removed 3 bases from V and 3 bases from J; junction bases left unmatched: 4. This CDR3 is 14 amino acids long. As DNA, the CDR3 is TGCGCCAGCAGCTGGACAGGGTCCCACTATGGCTACACCTTC. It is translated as CASSWTGSHYGYTF.

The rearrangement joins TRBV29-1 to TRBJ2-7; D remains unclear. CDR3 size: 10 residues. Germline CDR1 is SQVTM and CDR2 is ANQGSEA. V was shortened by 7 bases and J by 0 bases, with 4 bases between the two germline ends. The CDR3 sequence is CSAGSYEQYF. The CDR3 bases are TGCAGCGCGGGCTCCTACGAGCAGTACTTC.

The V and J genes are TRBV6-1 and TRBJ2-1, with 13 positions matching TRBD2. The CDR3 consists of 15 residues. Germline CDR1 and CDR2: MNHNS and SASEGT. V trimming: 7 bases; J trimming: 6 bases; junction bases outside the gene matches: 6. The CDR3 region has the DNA TGTGCCAGCACCGAGGGACTAGCGGGGAGCAATGAGCAGTTCTTC. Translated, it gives CASTEGLAGSNEQFF.

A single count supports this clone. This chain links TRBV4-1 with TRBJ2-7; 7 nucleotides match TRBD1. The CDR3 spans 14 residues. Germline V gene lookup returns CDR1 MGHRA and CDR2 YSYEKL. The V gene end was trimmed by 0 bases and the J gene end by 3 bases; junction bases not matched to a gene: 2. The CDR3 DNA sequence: TGCGCCAGCAGCCAAGAGCAGGGGGTCTACGAGCAGTACTTC. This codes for CASSQEQGVYEQYF.

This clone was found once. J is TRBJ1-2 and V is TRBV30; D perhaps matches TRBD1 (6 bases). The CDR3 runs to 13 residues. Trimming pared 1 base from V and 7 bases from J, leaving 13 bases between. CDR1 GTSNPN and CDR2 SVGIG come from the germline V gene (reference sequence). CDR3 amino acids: CAWSDRVGGGYTF. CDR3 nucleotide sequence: TGTGCCTGGAGTGACAGGGTAGGGGGTGGCTACACCTTC.

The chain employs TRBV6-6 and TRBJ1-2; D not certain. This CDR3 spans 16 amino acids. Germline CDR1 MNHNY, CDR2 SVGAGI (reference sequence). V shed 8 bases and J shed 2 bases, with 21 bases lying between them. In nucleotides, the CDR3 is TGTGCCAGCTCGTTCGTTGCCCAGAAACAAAACTATGGCTACACCTTC. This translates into CASSFVAQKQNYGYTF.

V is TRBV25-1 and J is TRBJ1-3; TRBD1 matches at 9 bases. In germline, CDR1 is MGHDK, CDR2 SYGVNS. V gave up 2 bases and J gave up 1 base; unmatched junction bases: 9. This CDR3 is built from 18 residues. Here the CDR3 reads CASSEGGSGTGSGNTIYF. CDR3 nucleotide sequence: TGTGCCAGCAGTGAAGGCGGTTCGGGGACAGGGTCTGGAAACACCATATATTTT.

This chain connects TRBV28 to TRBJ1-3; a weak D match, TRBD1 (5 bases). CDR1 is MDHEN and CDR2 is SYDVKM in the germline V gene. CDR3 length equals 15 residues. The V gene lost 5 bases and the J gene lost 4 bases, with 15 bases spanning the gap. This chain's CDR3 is CASSPQTVGGNTIYF. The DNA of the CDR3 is TGTGCCAGCAGTCCCCAGACAGTGGGAGGAAACACCATATATTTT.

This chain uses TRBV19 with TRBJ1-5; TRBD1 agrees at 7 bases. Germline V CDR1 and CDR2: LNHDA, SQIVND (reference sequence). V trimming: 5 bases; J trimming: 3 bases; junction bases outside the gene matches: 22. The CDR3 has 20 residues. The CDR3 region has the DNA TGTGCCAGTAGTCTTGTGCAGGACCACCCACTCGGGACAGTCAATCAGCCCCAGCATTTT. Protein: CASSLVQDHPLGTVNQPQHF.

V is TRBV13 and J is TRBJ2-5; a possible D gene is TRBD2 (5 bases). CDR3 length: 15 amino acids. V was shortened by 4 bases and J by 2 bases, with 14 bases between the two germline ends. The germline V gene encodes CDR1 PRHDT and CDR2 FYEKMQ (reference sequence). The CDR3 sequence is CASSSAGVVQETQYF. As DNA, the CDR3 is TGTGCCAGCAGCTCGGCCGGGGTAGTGCAAGAGACCCAGTACTTC.